The 15 T cell receptor beta chains presented below share a single source sample, sequenced in a study of blood T cell repertoires in COVID-19. Assay used: immunoSEQ multiplex PCR; TCRdb lists only in-frame clones, some missing. The sample shows about 94,000 clones, about 74% of them seen only once. The material sequenced was peripheral blood. The origin of the receptors is a human donor in a cohort sampled during active COVID-19.

The chain couples TRBV6-1 to TRBJ2-7, with 12 nucleotides matching TRBD2. The germline gives CDR1 MNHNS, CDR2 SASEGT. This CDR3 spans 14 amino acids. After removal of 3 bases from V and 5 bases from J, the junction contained 2 bases not matched to a gene. CDR3 bases: TGTGCCAGCAGTGAGACTAGCGGGAGCCACGAGCAGTACTTC. Protein: CASSETSGSHEQYF.

This chain joins TRBV11-2 and TRBJ2-5, with 7 bases aligning to TRBD2. CDR3 length: 15 amino acids. Germline loops: CDR1 SGHAT, CDR2 FQNNGV. Trimming cost V 5 bases and J 5 bases; bases outside gene matches: 11. The CDR3 spells CASSDRGEGRETQYF. CDR3 bases: TGTGCCAGCAGCGACCGCGGGGAGGGGCGGGAGACCCAGTACTTC.

This rearrangement joins TRBV18 to TRBJ1-1, with D maybe TRBD1 (5 bases). V shed 6 bases and J shed 1 base, with 15 bases lying between them. This CDR3 contains 15 residues. Per the germline V gene, CDR1 is KGHSH and CDR2 is LQKENI. CDR3 region: CASSPGRGGNTEAFF. The CDR3 DNA reads as TGTGCCAGCTCCCCCGGGCGGGGGGGGAACACTGAAGCTTTCTTT.

The rearrangement joins TRBV10-3 to TRBJ2-1, with a tentative D call TRBD2 (5 bases). This CDR3 contains 13 residues. V shed 7 bases and J shed 2 bases, with 9 bases lying between them. Germline-derived CDR1 and CDR2 are ENHRY and SYGVKD. The CDR3 loop is CAIKRDAYNEQFF. The CDR3 DNA reads TGTGCCATCAAACGGGATGCCTACAATGAGCAGTTCTTC.

This clone was observed a single time. This chain connects TRBV5-4 to TRBJ2-3, with 8 bases aligning to TRBD2. Trimming cost V 4 bases and J 1 base; bases outside gene matches: 14. Germline values: CDR1 SGHNT, CDR2 YYREEE (reference sequence). The CDR3 extends over 18 amino acids. The CDR3 region has the DNA TGTGCCAGCAGCCCCGGAGGCGTCGGCGGGAGGCGCACAGATACGCAGTATTTT. Translating it yields CASSPGGVGGRRTDTQYF. The full variable domain, completed using reference TRBV5-4 and TRBJ2-3, is ETGVTQSPTHLIKTRGQQVTLRCSSQSGHNTVSWYQQALGQGPQFIFQYYREEENGRGNFPPRFSGLQFPNYSSELNVNALELDDSALYLCASSPGGVGGRRTDTQYFGPGTRLTVL.

This chain connects TRBV28 to TRBJ2-7, with D possibly matching TRBD2 (6 bases). This CDR3 contains 13 residues. Germline V gene data show CDR1 as MDHEN and CDR2 as SYDVKM. The V end lost 7 bases, the J end lost 3 bases, and 13 bases lay between the germline ends. The CDR3 sequence: CASKGTVIYEQYF. In DNA, the CDR3 is TGTGCCAGCAAAGGGACTGTCATCTACGAGCAGTACTTC.

V gene TRBV7-2 combines with J gene TRBJ2-5; D may be TRBD2 (5 bases). Trimming removed 3 bases at V and 5 bases at J, with 10 bases between. Germline V CDR1 and CDR2: SGHTA, FQGNSA. The CDR3 is made up of 13 amino acids. CDR3 in DNA: TGTGCCAGCAGCTTTGAGGTAGCGGAGACCCAGTACTTC. It specifies CASSFEVAETQYF.

This chain links TRBV2 with TRBJ2-7; D ambiguous. The CDR3 has 13 residues. V lost 7 bases and J lost 7, with 17 bases in between. Germline lookup yields CDR1 SNHLY and CDR2 FYNNEI. In DNA form, the CDR3 reads TGTGCCAGCAAGGAGACCCAGAGTTTTGAGCAGTACTTC. Protein sequence: CASKETQSFEQYF.

This clone was found a few times. The chain has TRBV4-1 and TRBJ1-2; 7 bases agree with TRBD1. Germline V gives CDR1 MGHRA, CDR2 YSYEKL. This CDR3 contains 14 residues. The junction had 9 bases not matched to a gene; V was cut back by 4 bases and J by 7 bases. Here the CDR3 reads CASSPDVTGFGYTF. The CDR3 DNA reads TGCGCCAGCAGCCCCGACGTGACAGGGTTTGGCTACACCTTC.

DNA of the CDR3: TGTGCCAGCAGCCCCCGGGTTGGAGGCCAAAACACCCCGGTGCAGTACTTC. Translation: CASSPRVGGQNTPVQYF. The chain links TRBV5-5 to TRBJ2-7, with D possibly matching TRBD2 (5 bases). This CDR3 comprises 17 residues. Germline V gene sequence: CDR1 SGHKS, CDR2 YYEKEE (reference sequence). The V end was cut by 4 bases, the J end by 9 bases, with 29 bases between.

The sample holds one count of this clone. CDR3 bases: TGCGCCAGCAGCCGCGACCCACAGGGATCCGCATACAATGAGCAGTTCTTC. Amino acid sequence: CASSRDPQGSAYNEQFF. The gene calls are TRBV4-3 and TRBJ2-1; D might be TRBD1 (6 bases). V was cut by 4 bases and J by 4 bases, with 20 bases left in between. The CDR3 sequence is 17 residues long. Germline loops: CDR1 LGHNA, CDR2 YSLEER.

The J gene is TRBJ2-5, the V gene TRBV11-2; 7 positions agree with TRBD1. Germline V CDR1 and CDR2: SGHAT, FQNNGV. Trimming took 0 bases from V and 8 from J; bases not matched to a gene: 6. The length of the CDR3 is 14 residues. CDR3 sequence: CASSLELRGGTQYF. The CDR3 nucleotides read TGTGCCAGCAGCTTAGAATTAAGAGGGGGCACCCAGTACTTC. The complete variable domain, with remaining parts taken from reference TRBV11-2 and TRBJ2-5, reads EAGVAQSPRYKIIEKRQSVAFWCNPISGHATLYWYQQILGQGPKLLIQFQNNGVVDDSQLPKDRFSAERLKGVDSTLKIQPAKLEDSAVYLCASSLELRGGTQYFGPGTRLLVL.

This chain connects TRBV5-6 to TRBJ2-2, with TRBD2 as a possible D gene (8 bases). The length of the CDR3 is 15 residues. Germline V CDR1 and CDR2: SGHDT, YYEEEE. V lost 4 bases to trimming and J lost 7 bases, with 17 bases between them. CDR3 sequence: CASSPGRGRDGELFF. The CDR3 DNA reads as TGTGCCAGCAGCCCCGGGAGGGGGCGGGACGGGGAGCTGTTTTTT.

In this sample, this clone turned up a few times. The DNA for the CDR3 is TGTGCCAGCAGCTTAGAGGGGTTTGGGGACTATGGCTACACCTTC. It translates to CASSLEGFGDYGYTF. This chain uses TRBV7-9 with TRBJ1-2; possibly TRBD1 for D (5 bases). Trimming pared 1 base from V and 3 bases from J, leaving 12 bases between. Germline V gives CDR1 SEHNR, CDR2 FQNEAQ (reference sequence). The length of the CDR3 is 15 residues.

The V gene is TRBV21-1, the J gene TRBJ2-7; TRBD1 is the table's D call, not checked against the DNA. TRBV21-1 is recorded as a pseudogene. The CDR3 sequence is 15 residues long. In nucleotides, the CDR3 is TGTGCCAGCAGCAAAGAAACAGGGGTGACAGTCGAGCAGTACTTC. Translation: CASSKETGVTVEQYF.